This TCR beta chain derives from a study of radiotherapy plus CTLA-4 blockade in lung cancer. Study in general: With 31% of patients having disease control, objective responses were seen in about 18%. Study-wide results and limits: Reports state that early shifts in blood T cell clones, with interferon-beta, best predicted response. After radiotherapy and ipilimumab, tumor-derived clones expanded in peripheral blood.

This clone was counted between two and nine times. Its antigen is still unknown. Each patient with chemo-refractory metastatic non-small-cell lung cancer was treated with focal radiation plus CTLA-4 blockade using ipilimumab. The table came from immunoSEQ multiplex PCR; TCRdb's copy has only in-frame clones and leaves some out. The table includes roughly 50,000 clones, about 72% detected once. The V gene lost 3 bases and the J gene lost 0 bases, with 7 bases spanning the gap. Germline CDR1 is SGHTA and CDR2 is FQGNSA. This CDR3 region has 14 residues. The TCR sequence derives from a human donor with non-small cell lung cancer who had stable disease on radiotherapy plus ipilimumab. Sequencing used peripheral blood, obtained from a patient treated with radiotherapy plus ipilimumab. This chain connects TRBV7-2 to TRBJ2-3; D remains unclear. This CDR3 is CASSLQSSTDTQYF. The CDR3 DNA is TGTGCCAGCAGCTTGCAGTCTAGCACAGATACGCAGTATTTT.